The 24 T cell receptor beta chains below all came from one sample that was sequenced in a study of T-cell reconstitution after alpha-beta-depleted transplantation in children. The TCRbeta library incorporated unique molecular identifiers. TCRdb processed the PCR reads anew with MiXCR; each CDR3 protein has one entry. The sample includes some 830,000 distinct CDR3 sequences, roughly 15% of them seen just once. Material: PBMCs, mostly from graft donor cells, obtained 360 days after TCRalphabeta/CD19-depleted stem cell transplant. Receptor source: a male patient between 10 and 17 years old who had a stem cell transplant for acute lymphoblastic leukemia, so the T cells may come from the graft donor.

This clonotype was seen a few times. This chain links TRBV6-5 with TRBJ2-1; TRBD1 is a possible D gene (6 bases). The V end lost 6 bases, the J end lost 10 bases, and 13 bases lay between the germline ends. In germline, CDR1 is MNHEY, CDR2 SVGAGI. This CDR3 region has 12 residues. The CDR3 bases are TGTGCCAGCAGACCTCCAGGACAGGAGCAGTTCTTC. Amino acid sequence: CASRPPGQEQFF.

This sequence joins TRBV29-1 and TRBJ1-1; D remains unclear. The CDR3 runs to 12 residues. V shed 2 bases and J shed 1 base, with 5 bases lying between them. Germline CDR1 and CDR2: SQVTM and ANQGSEA. This CDR3 is CSVEPKNTEAFF. Here the CDR3 DNA reads TGCAGCGTTGAACCCAAGAACACTGAAGCTTTCTTT.

The chain couples TRBV27 to TRBJ2-1; D gene uncertain. Looked up from germline, CDR1 is MNHEY and CDR2 is SMNVEV (reference sequence). The CDR3 is 20 amino acids. With 6 bases removed from V and 0 bases from J, the gap between germline ends came to 27 bases. CDR3 nucleotide sequence: TGTGCCAGCAGCATTATCCCCGCTGTTTATACCGAGAGCTCCTACAATGAGCAGTTCTTC. Its translation: CASSIIPAVYTESSYNEQFF.

The chain couples TRBV11-2 to TRBJ1-2, with a possible D match to TRBD1 (5 bases). Germline V gene sequence: CDR1 SGHAT, CDR2 FQNNGV. The germline V and J ends were trimmed by 0 bases and 7 bases, with 12 bases remaining between them. This CDR3 region has 14 residues. The CDR3, as DNA: TGTGCCAGCAGCTTAGATTTCGGGGGAAGTGGCTACACCTTC. It translates to CASSLDFGGSGYTF.

As to this clonotype: This may be a read error, as it is one base from a much larger clone. The CDR3 end shows no conserved phenylalanine or tryptophan, and so a read error is likely. The chain employs TRBV18 and TRBJ2-1, with D perhaps matching TRBD2 (5 bases). The germline V gene encodes CDR1 KGHSH and CDR2 LQKENI. The CDR3 loop spans 13 amino acids. Trimming took off 6 bases at V and 3 bases at J, with 9 bases between the two ends. For the CDR3, the DNA is TGTGCCAGCTCCTACGACTACTACAATGAGCAGTTCTAC. It yields the protein CASSYDYYNEQFY.

V gene TRBV21-1 combines with J gene TRBJ2-7. TRBV21-1 is given as a pseudogene. This CDR3 spans 16 amino acids. CDR3 coding DNA: TGTGCCAGCAGCAAAGGTCGAGAACGGGTTACCAACGAGCAGTACTTC. It is translated as CASSKGRERVTNEQYF.

V is TRBV12-3 or TRBV12-4 and J is TRBJ2-1; a weak D match, TRBD1 (5 bases). V dropped 4 bases and J dropped 5 bases, with 12 bases sitting between them. This CDR3 spans 14 amino acids. The CDR3: CASSSAGFHNEQFF. As DNA, the CDR3 is TGTGCCAGCAGTTCCGCAGGGTTCCACAATGAGCAGTTCTTC.

This clonotype was counted ten times or more. The chain joins TRBV7-2 to TRBJ2-2; no clear D. The germline V gene has CDR1 SGHTA and CDR2 FQGNSA. V was trimmed by 1 base and J by 5 bases, leaving 11 bases between them. The CDR3 consists of 15 residues. CDR3: CASSLGRSGTGELFF. The CDR3 DNA follows: TGTGCCAGCAGCTTAGGAAGATCCGGTACCGGGGAGCTGTTTTTT.

The rearrangement joins TRBV5-1 to TRBJ1-2, with 7 bases fitting TRBD1. V trimming: 4 bases; J trimming: 2 bases; junction bases outside the gene matches: 14. From germline, CDR1 is SGHRS and CDR2 YFSETQ. The CDR3 is 17 amino acids. The CDR3 coding sequence is TGCGCCAGCAGCATTCCGGGACAGAACCCTTTAAACTATGGCTACACCTTC. Its translation is CASSIPGQNPLNYGYTF.

V gene TRBV20-1 combines with J gene TRBJ2-1, with D possibly matching TRBD2 (6 bases). The CDR3 is made up of 13 amino acids. Germline loops: CDR1 DFQATT, CDR2 SNEGSKA (reference sequence). Trimming cost V 5 bases and J 8 bases, with 16 bases left between them. CDR3: CSAYSGLFDEQFF. As DNA, the CDR3 is TGCAGTGCTTATTCGGGACTTTTCGATGAGCAGTTCTTC.

The V gene is TRBV19, the J gene TRBJ2-1; D is undetermined. This CDR3 is 13 amino acids long. Germline lookup yields CDR1 LNHDA and CDR2 SQIVND (reference sequence). V lost 5 bases to trimming and J lost 4 bases, with 9 bases between them. This chain's CDR3 is CASSVDWYNEQFF. The CDR3 coding sequence is TGTGCCAGTAGTGTTGACTGGTACAATGAGCAGTTCTTC.

This clonotype was counted at least ten times. The genes are TRBV12-3 or TRBV12-4 and TRBJ2-3; tentative D call: TRBD2 (5 bases). CDR3 length: 15 amino acids. The V end was cut by 3 bases, the J end by 0 bases, with 10 bases between. CDR3 amino acids: CASSFPGGSTDTQYF. Written as DNA, the CDR3 is TGTGCCAGCAGTTTCCCCGGCGGGAGCACAGATACGCAGTATTTT.

The V and J genes are TRBV12-3 or TRBV12-4 and TRBJ2-7, with D unresolved. The V end was cut by 3 bases, the J end by 5 bases, with 11 bases between. The CDR3 covers 13 residues. CDR3 nucleotide sequence: TGTGCCAGCAGTTTTTCCAGTACCCACGAGCAGTACTTC. Its translation: CASSFSSTHEQYF.

The table lists this clonotype with a few counts. This chain connects TRBV9 to TRBJ1-1; perhaps TRBD1 as D (5 bases). This CDR3 region has 13 residues. Trimming stripped 4 bases from V and 5 bases from J, with 12 bases between. Germline values: CDR1 SGDLS, CDR2 YYNGEE. CDR3 coding DNA: TGTGCCAGCAGCACCAGGGCCCGGACTGAAGCTTTCTTT. Translating gives CASSTRARTEAFF.

This clonotype came up many times. The chain carries TRBV10-3 and TRBJ1-1, with D uncertain. The CDR3 is 13 residues long. Germline V gene data show CDR1 as ENHRY and CDR2 as SYGVKD. Trimming pared 8 bases from V and 0 bases from J, leaving 10 bases between. This CDR3 reads CAIGYGVNTEAFF. CDR3 nucleotides: TGTGCCATCGGTTATGGGGTGAACACTGAAGCTTTCTTT.

This clonotype was counted a few times. The chain couples TRBV20-1 to TRBJ1-1, with D possibly matching TRBD1 (5 bases). The CDR3 has 13 residues. CDR1 and CDR2 (germline): DFQATT, SNEGSKA (reference sequence). CDR3 in amino acids: CSSRWGSEGYAFF. The CDR3, as DNA: TGCAGCTCGAGATGGGGGTCCGAGGGGTACGCTTTCTTT.

A few counts support this clonotype. The V gene is TRBV5-5, the J gene TRBJ2-1, with a weak D call TRBD1 (6 bases). Trimming removed 6 bases at V and 6 bases at J, with 19 bases between. Germline V gene data show CDR1 as SGHKS and CDR2 as YYEKEE (reference sequence). This CDR3 is 15 amino acids long. The CDR3 here is CASTKDRPKGNEQFF. Here the CDR3 DNA reads TGTGCCAGCACTAAAGACAGGCCCAAAGGCAATGAGCAGTTCTTC.

The rearrangement links TRBV15 to TRBJ1-1; D is unresolved. Trimming removed 1 base at V and 3 bases at J, with 9 bases between. This CDR3 has 14 amino acids. From germline, CDR1 is LNHNV and CDR2 YYDKDF (reference sequence). CDR3 sequence: CATSRGAWDTEAFF. For the CDR3, the DNA is TGTGCCACCAGCAGAGGGGCTTGGGACACTGAAGCTTTCTTT.

The chain recombines TRBV6-2 or TRBV6-3 with TRBJ2-1; 11 nucleotides line up with TRBD2. The CDR3 has 16 amino acids. V lost 5 bases to trimming and J lost 4 bases; unmatched junction nucleotides: 7. Germline V gene sequence: CDR1 MNHEY, CDR2 SVGEGT. This CDR3 is CASSPPSGRRYNEQFF. Here the CDR3 DNA reads TGTGCCAGCAGTCCACCTAGCGGGAGGAGATACAATGAGCAGTTCTTC.

This clonotype was seen at least ten times. V gene TRBV30 combines with J gene TRBJ2-1; D unclear. Germline CDR1 GTSNPN, CDR2 SVGIG (reference sequence). V was cut by 3 bases and J by 0 bases, with 6 bases left in between. The CDR3 length is 13 residues. CDR3 amino acids: CAWSWVSYNEQFF. As DNA, the CDR3 is TGTGCCTGGAGCTGGGTCTCCTACAATGAGCAGTTCTTC. The entire variable domain, with the rest obtained from reference TRBV30 and TRBJ2-1, is as follows: SQTIHQWPATLVQPVGSPLSLECTVEGTSNPNLYWYRQAAGRGLQLLFYSVGIGQISSEVPQNLSASRPQDRQFILSSKKLLLSDSGFYLCAWSWVSYNEQFFGPGTRLTVL.

This clonotype was seen a few times. V gene TRBV5-1 combines with J gene TRBJ2-5; 7 bases fit TRBD2. Per germline, CDR1 SGHRS and CDR2 YFSETQ. The CDR3 extends over 15 amino acids. V gave up 0 bases and J gave up 4 bases; unmatched junction bases: 6. As DNA, the CDR3 is TGCGCCAGCAGCTTGGCCGGGGACTACCCAGAGACCCAGTACTTC. Encoded protein: CASSLAGDYPETQYF.

This clonotype was recorded at least ten times. The J gene is TRBJ2-2, the V gene TRBV7-6, with D tentatively TRBD1 (6 bases). V dropped 2 bases and J dropped 6 bases, with 13 bases sitting between them. This CDR3 is built from 15 residues. Germline V CDR1 and CDR2: SGHVS, FNYEAQ. The CDR3 loop is CASSLLGAKAGELFF. In DNA form, the CDR3 reads TGTGCCAGCAGCTTACTGGGGGCAAAGGCCGGGGAGCTGTTTTTT.

J is TRBJ2-7 and V is TRBV9; perhaps D is TRBD1 or TRBD2 (5 bases each). CDR3 size: 16 residues. Germline V gene data show CDR1 as SGDLS and CDR2 as YYNGEE. With 4 bases removed from V and 3 bases from J, the gap between germline ends came to 20 bases. The CDR3 protein is CASSFRGDDSFYEQYF. CDR3 in DNA: TGTGCCAGCAGCTTCAGAGGGGATGACAGCTTCTACGAGCAGTACTTC.

At least ten counts were recorded for this clonotype. V usage is TRBV12-3 or TRBV12-4 and J usage is TRBJ2-2; D gene uncertain. V dropped 3 bases and J dropped 0 bases, with 8 bases sitting between them. This CDR3 has 15 amino acids. CDR3 DNA: TGTGCCAGCAGTTTCCGGAAACCGAACACCGGGGAGCTGTTTTTT. Its translation: CASSFRKPNTGELFF.